The T cell receptor beta chain described here comes from a study of CD8 T cells in Susac syndrome. Per germline, CDR1 DFQATT and CDR2 SNEGSKA (reference sequence). V was shortened by 3 bases and J by 3 bases, with 5 bases between the two germline ends. The CDR3 runs to 11 residues. cDNA came from about 0.46 to 1 ug RNA primed by random hexamers. TCRdb independently ran MiXCR on the immunoSEQ multiplex PCR reads; one entry per CDR3 protein. The sample gives about 150,000 distinct CDR3 sequences, about 92% of which show up once; approximately 0.075% is in the top ten. The TCR originated in a human donor in good health. Sequenced input: CD4+ T cells from PBMCs. The chain joins TRBV20-1 to TRBJ1-1, with D perhaps matching TRBD1 (5 bases). CDR3 protein: CSARGDTEAFF. The CDR3 nucleotides are TGCAGTGCTAGGGGGGACACTGAAGCTTTCTTT.